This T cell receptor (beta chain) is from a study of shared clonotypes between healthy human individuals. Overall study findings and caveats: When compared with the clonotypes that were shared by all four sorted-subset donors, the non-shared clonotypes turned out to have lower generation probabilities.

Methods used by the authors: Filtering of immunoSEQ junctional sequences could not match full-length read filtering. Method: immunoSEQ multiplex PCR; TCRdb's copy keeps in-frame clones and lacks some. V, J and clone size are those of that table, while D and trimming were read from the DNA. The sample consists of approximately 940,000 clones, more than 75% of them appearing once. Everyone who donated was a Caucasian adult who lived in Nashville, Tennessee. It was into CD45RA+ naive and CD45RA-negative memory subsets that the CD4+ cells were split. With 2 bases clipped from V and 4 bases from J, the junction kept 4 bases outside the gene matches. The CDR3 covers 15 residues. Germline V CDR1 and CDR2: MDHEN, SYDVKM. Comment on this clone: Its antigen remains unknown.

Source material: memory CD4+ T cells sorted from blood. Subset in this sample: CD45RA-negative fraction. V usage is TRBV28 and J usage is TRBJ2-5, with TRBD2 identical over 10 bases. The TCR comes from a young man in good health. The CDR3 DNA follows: TGTGCCAGCAGTTTACGACTAGCGGGTTTAGAGACCCAGTACTTC. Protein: CASSLRLAGLETQYF.